The clone carrying this T cell receptor (beta chain) was counted between two and nine times. Its cognate antigen is unknown. For the second PCR, which ran for about 6 to 11 cycles, a sample-barcoded 5' primer and a J-beta primer mix were used. TCRdb redid the calling of the 5' RACE reads with MiXCR, one entry per CDR3 protein. The table has over 550,000 distinct CDR3 sequences, about 30% seen once; the top ten hold approximately 15%. The sample is drawn from a study of blood T cells in healthy people across ages. Overall study findings and caveats: PBMC samples, being unsorted, prevented any conclusive comparison of naive and antigen-experienced cells.

The trim removed 0 bases at V and 10 bases at J, leaving 4 bases unmatched. Germline values: CDR1 SGDLS, CDR2 YYNGEE. The CDR3 spans 14 residues. Material: blood. This clonotype originated in a woman aged 80 or over in good health. The chain has TRBV9 and TRBJ1-1; 12 nucleotides align to TRBD1. The CDR3, as DNA: TGTGCCAGCAGCGTAGTGCTGGGACAGGGGGCAGCTTTCTTT. Protein product: CASSVVLGQGAAFF. Variable domain in full (rest from reference TRBV9 and TRBJ1-1): DSGVTQTPKHLITATGQRVTLRCSPRSGDLSVYWYQQSLDQGLQFLIQYYNGEERAKGNILERFSAQQFPDLHSELNLSSLELGDSALYFCASSVVLGQGAAFFGQGTRLTVV.